Shown below are 32 T cell receptor beta chains from a single sample sequenced in a study of CD8+ T cells in alopecia areata (dated by TCRdb to 2016 to 2019). Taken with the paper, the label for time point translates to: baseline before oral tofacitinib. The library was prepared using the immunoSEQ multiplex PCR assay. For TCR sequencing, RNA was extracted from every sample and reverse transcribed into cDNA to serve as template. Sourced from immuneACCESS, this table was stored by TCRdb with only in-frame sequences that have V and J called. A share of the clones is absent; for the studies checked, an unresolved V gene accounts for under half, and the remainder has no known explanation. Recorded for this sample are tens of thousands of clones; roughly 96% of them occurred a single time. The leading ten clones occupy 25% to 30% of the sample. Sequenced material: CD8+ T cells sorted from blood, taken at week 0. Every receptor here comes from a human donor with alopecia areata.

The chain links TRBV4-1 to TRBJ2-7; D is perhaps TRBD1 (5 bases). The CDR3 totals 13 residues. V was clipped by 4 bases and J by 6 bases, with 13 bases between them. Germline CDR1 and CDR2: MGHRA and YSYEKL. The CDR3 bases are TGCGCCAGCAGCCTGCCCAGGGATGGCGAGCAGTACTTC. It is translated as CASSLPRDGEQYF.

The chain links TRBV7-6 to TRBJ2-3; D not resolved. Germline lookup yields CDR1 SGHVS and CDR2 FNYEAQ. This CDR3 is 12 amino acids long. V was cut by 0 bases and J by 4 bases, with 2 bases left in between. The CDR3 DNA sequence: TGTGCCAGCAGCTTAGCGGCAGATACGCAGTATTTT. Its translation is CASSLAADTQYF.

V usage is TRBV7-2 and J usage is TRBJ1-1; D not certain. V lost 3 bases and J lost 0, with 5 bases in between. Germline V CDR1 and CDR2: SGHTA, FQGNSA. This CDR3 has 13 amino acids. The CDR3 nucleotides are TGTGCCAGCAGCTTCAGGATGAACACTGAAGCTTTCTTT. It codes for CASSFRMNTEAFF.

This clone appeared once. The chain employs TRBV5-6 and TRBJ1-2; 9 bases are a match to TRBD1. Germline assignment: CDR1 SGHDT and CDR2 YYEEEE. CDR3 length equals 18 residues. J lost 2 bases, V lost 3 bases, and 14 bases had no gene match. CDR3 amino acids: CASSSLFKGQGFNYGYTF. The CDR3 DNA sequence: TGTGCCAGCAGCTCTCTCTTTAAGGGACAGGGCTTCAACTATGGCTACACCTTC.

The chain couples TRBV7-9 to TRBJ2-7; TRBD1 matches at 7 bases. Germline trimming cut 1 base from V and 3 bases from J; bases unmatched to any gene: 9. The CDR3 runs to 16 residues. Germline V lookup: CDR1 SEHNR, CDR2 FQNEAQ (reference sequence). CDR3 nucleotides: TGTGCCAGCAGCTTAGAACGGGATGGGACAGTCTACGAGCAGTACTTC. Its translation is CASSLERDGTVYEQYF.

The CDR3 DNA follows: TGTGCCAGCAGCTCAGGGGGGGCTAGCACAGATACGCAGTATTTT. This translates into CASSSGGASTDTQYF. The chain is built from TRBV27 and TRBJ2-3; D might be TRBD1 or TRBD2, each matching 7 bases. V dropped 6 bases and J dropped 0 bases, with 13 bases sitting between them. The germline CDR1 and CDR2 sequences are MNHEY and SMNVEV (reference sequence). This CDR3 has 15 residues.

The genes are TRBV6-5 and TRBJ1-1, with D possibly matching TRBD1 (5 bases). Germline CDR1 is MNHEY and CDR2 is SVGAGI. The CDR3 runs to 14 residues. The V and J ends lost 0 bases and 1 base respectively, with 6 bases between them. CDR3 nucleotide sequence: TGTGCCAGCAGTTACTCGAGGGGGAACACTGAAGCTTTCTTT. This codes for CASSYSRGNTEAFF.

This chain uses TRBV23-1 with TRBJ2-5; a possible D gene is TRBD1 (6 bases). TRBV23-1 counts as an open reading frame of uncertain function. V lost 7 bases and J 5 bases, leaving 26 bases between the germline ends. The CDR3 spans 17 residues. This chain's CDR3 is CASNPRGTLSGRETQYF. The CDR3 nucleotides are TGCGCCAGCAACCCGAGGGGGACACTCTCGGGAAGGGAGACCCAGTACTTC.

V gene TRBV29-1 combines with J gene TRBJ2-5; D is undetermined. The CDR3 is 13 residues long. Germline V gene lookup returns CDR1 SQVTM and CDR2 ANQGSEA. V was clipped by 7 bases and J by 1 base, with 13 bases between them. This CDR3 reads CSAAFPLQETQYF. The DNA for the CDR3 is TGCAGCGCCGCTTTTCCGCTCCAAGAGACCCAGTACTTC.

The chain uses TRBV7-9 and TRBJ2-3, with 9 bases that match TRBD1. The CDR3 is 15 amino acids. Germline V gives CDR1 SEHNR, CDR2 FQNEAQ (reference sequence). Losses at the gene ends were 5 bases for V and 2 bases for J; bases not matched to a gene: 5. In nucleotides, the CDR3 is TGTGCCAGCAGCCTGACAGGGGGGACCACAGATACGCAGTATTTT. This sequence encodes CASSLTGGTTDTQYF. Full variable domain (rest looked up from reference TRBV7-9 and TRBJ2-3): DTGVSQNPRHKITKRGQNVTFRCDPISEHNRLYWYRQTLGQGPEFLTYFQNEAQLEKSRLLSDRFSAERPKGSFSTLEIQRTEQGDSAMYLCASSLTGGTTDTQYFGPGTRLTVL.

The CDR3 DNA follows: TGTGCCAGCAGTTACGGACTAGCGGTGTACAATGAGCAGTTCTTC. Its protein product is CASSYGLAVYNEQFF. The V and J genes are TRBV6-5 and TRBJ2-1; 10 bases fit TRBD2. With 2 bases clipped from V and 4 bases from J, the junction kept 2 bases outside the gene matches. CDR1 is MNHEY, CDR2 SVGAGI, per germline. The CDR3 spans 15 residues.

This chain connects TRBV18 to TRBJ2-7; 11 positions match TRBD1. Germline CDR1 is KGHSH and CDR2 is LQKENI. The junction had 7 bases not matched to a gene; V was cut back by 3 bases and J by 3 bases. The CDR3 is 16 residues long. The CDR3 nucleotides are TGTGCCAGCTCACCGACCCCGGGACAGGGGGTCTACGAGCAGTACTTC. This gives the protein CASSPTPGQGVYEQYF.

This chain connects TRBV19 to TRBJ2-1; maybe TRBD2 (6 bases). Germline CDR1 reads LNHDA; CDR2 reads SQIVND (reference sequence). Trimming took 5 bases from V and 7 from J, leaving 15 bases between them. There are 14 residues in the CDR3. The CDR3 is CASSPSDRGNEQFF. The CDR3 bases are TGTGCCAGTAGTCCCTCCGACCGGGGGAATGAGCAGTTCTTC.

J is TRBJ2-1 and V is TRBV7-9; D might be TRBD1 or TRBD2, each matching 6 bases. Germline V lookup: CDR1 SEHNR, CDR2 FQNEAQ (reference sequence). The CDR3 has 15 amino acids. Trimming removed 4 bases at V and 7 bases at J, with 17 bases between. In DNA, the CDR3 is TGTGCCAGCAGCTCGGAAACGGGGGCTTCGAATGAGCAGTTCTTC. It yields the protein CASSSETGASNEQFF.

The chain links TRBV6-6 to TRBJ2-7; 9 bases are a match to TRBD1. The CDR3 runs to 13 residues. Germline values: CDR1 MNHNY, CDR2 SVGAGI (reference sequence). The V and J ends lost 8 bases and 1 base, in that order; junction bases with no gene match: 3. The CDR3 is CASLGQGSYEQYF. In nucleotides, the CDR3 is TGTGCCAGCCTGGGACAGGGTTCCTACGAGCAGTACTTC.

The chain employs TRBV29-1 and TRBJ2-7; the D call may be TRBD1 or TRBD2 (5 bases each). Per germline, CDR1 SQVTM and CDR2 ANQGSEA. V was trimmed by 1 base and J by 2 bases, leaving 15 bases between them. The CDR3 sequence is 15 residues long. CDR3 loop: CSVEGAGAHTYEQYF. CDR3 DNA sequence: TGCAGCGTTGAAGGTGCCGGGGCTCACACCTACGAGCAGTACTTC.

The chain uses TRBV4-3 and TRBJ2-1; possibly TRBD1 or TRBD2 for D (5 bases each). Trimming removed 0 bases from V and 3 bases from J, with 12 bases in between. Germline V gives CDR1 LGHNA, CDR2 YSLEER. The CDR3 sequence is 16 residues long. DNA for the CDR3: TGCGCCAGCAGCCAAGATCGGGACCGAAACTACAATGAGCAGTTCTTC. It is translated as CASSQDRDRNYNEQFF.

The rearrangement joins TRBV29-1 to TRBJ2-1, with D unclear. V lost 4 bases to trimming and J lost 5 bases, with 6 bases between them. Germline V CDR1 and CDR2: SQVTM, ANQGSEA. The CDR3 has 11 residues. The CDR3 is CSVVGNNEQFF. DNA of the CDR3: TGCAGCGTTGTTGGGAACAATGAGCAGTTCTTC.

The chain employs TRBV30 and TRBJ2-1, with D possibly being TRBD1 or TRBD2 (6 bases each). The V gene lost 3 bases and the J gene lost 1 base, with 22 bases spanning the gap. CDR1 GTSNPN and CDR2 SVGIG come from the germline V gene (reference sequence). The CDR3 totals 18 residues. DNA for the CDR3: TGTGCCTGGAGGGAGGGGGGCCTTTTCGAGGGGTCCTACAATGAGCAGTTCTTC. Protein sequence: CAWREGGLFEGSYNEQFF.

The chain is built from TRBV29-1 and TRBJ2-5, with a weak D call TRBD2 (6 bases). The germline V gene encodes CDR1 SQVTM and CDR2 ANQGSEA. This CDR3 comprises 16 residues. V was cut by 4 bases and J by 2 bases, with 20 bases left in between. The CDR3 DNA is TGCAGCGTTGTCCCCTCTAGCGAACGTTGGCAAGAGACCCAGTACTTC. Translated: CSVVPSSERWQETQYF.

The CDR3 nucleotides are TGTGCCAGCAGCGTAGGAGGGGCTATCGGGAATGAGCAGTTCTTC. This encodes CASSVGGAIGNEQFF. V gene TRBV9 combines with J gene TRBJ2-1; D may match TRBD1 or TRBD2 (5 bases each). Germline CDR1 is SGDLS and CDR2 is YYNGEE. Trimming removed 0 bases from V and 7 bases from J, with 14 bases in between. The CDR3 is 15 residues long.

The chain employs TRBV7-9 and TRBJ2-5; 7 bases are a match to TRBD1. From germline, CDR1 is SEHNR and CDR2 FQNEAQ (reference sequence). J gave up 5 bases and V 1 base, and 1 base lay outside the gene matches. CDR3 length: 13 residues. The CDR3: CASSLGQGETQYF. The CDR3, as DNA: TGTGCCAGCAGCTTAGGACAGGGTGAGACCCAGTACTTC.

V usage is TRBV27 and J usage is TRBJ2-3, with TRBD2 identical over 14 bases. Trimming took 4 bases from V and 8 from J; bases not matched to a gene: 5. Germline lookup yields CDR1 MNHEY and CDR2 SMNVEV (reference sequence). The CDR3 is made up of 15 amino acids. The CDR3 nucleotides are TGTGCCAGCAGTTCGGGGACTAGCGGGGGACTTACGCAGTATTTT. Encoded protein: CASSSGTSGGLTQYF.

The rearrangement uses TRBV7-9 and TRBJ2-5, with 10 bases fitting TRBD1. The trim removed 5 bases at V and 1 base at J, leaving 4 bases unmatched. Germline V gene sequence: CDR1 SEHNR, CDR2 FQNEAQ (reference sequence). The CDR3 has 15 amino acids. The DNA of the CDR3 is TGTGCCAGCAGCCAGGGACAGGGGAGCCAAGAGACCCAGTACTTC. Translating gives CASSQGQGSQETQYF. Complete variable domain (other parts from reference TRBV7-9 and TRBJ2-5): DTGVSQNPRHKITKRGQNVTFRCDPISEHNRLYWYRQTLGQGPEFLTYFQNEAQLEKSRLLSDRFSAERPKGSFSTLEIQRTEQGDSAMYLCASSQGQGSQETQYFGPGTRLLVL.

This chain uses TRBV7-9 with TRBJ2-3; D gene ambiguous. The CDR3 extends over 15 amino acids. V was pared by 1 base and J by 5 bases, with 13 bases between. Germline CDR1 reads SEHNR; CDR2 reads FQNEAQ (reference sequence). CDR3 protein: CASSLGHLWGDTQYF. Written as DNA, the CDR3 is TGTGCCAGCAGCTTAGGGCACCTATGGGGAGATACGCAGTATTTT.

This rearrangement joins TRBV10-2 to TRBJ2-2, with TRBD1 as a possible D gene (6 bases). V was clipped by 7 bases and J by 4 bases, with 13 bases between them. The CDR3 has 14 residues. CDR1 WSHSY and CDR2 SAAADI come from the germline V gene. The CDR3 DNA sequence: TGCGCCAGCACCGAAGGACAGCTCACCGGGGAGCTGTTTTTT. Protein sequence: CASTEGQLTGELFF.

The CDR3 protein is CASSHPQPLGLAGEETQYF. The DNA of the CDR3 is TGTGCCAGCAGCCACCCTCAGCCGCTGGGACTAGCGGGGGAAGAGACCCAGTACTTC. The chain employs TRBV7-2 and TRBJ2-5; TRBD2 agrees at 14 bases. Germline CDR1 SGHTA, CDR2 FQGNSA. The CDR3 has 19 amino acids. J was trimmed by 3 bases and V by 5 bases; bases with no gene match: 14.

The rearrangement links TRBV27 to TRBJ2-1, with D tentatively TRBD2 (6 bases). The CDR3 runs 14 residues. Germline V gives CDR1 MNHEY, CDR2 SMNVEV (reference sequence). V dropped 5 bases and J dropped 0 bases, with 8 bases sitting between them. The CDR3 is CASSLGSSYNEQFF. The CDR3 DNA follows: TGTGCCAGCAGTCTCGGGAGCTCCTACAATGAGCAGTTCTTC.

The chain links TRBV5-1 to TRBJ2-7, with D tentatively TRBD1 or TRBD2 (5 bases each). This CDR3 region has 14 residues. V lost 4 bases and J 0 bases, leaving 11 bases between the germline ends. The germline V gene has CDR1 SGHRS and CDR2 YFSETQ. CDR3: CASSPGTTSYEQYF. As DNA, the CDR3 is TGCGCCAGCAGCCCCGGGACGACCTCCTACGAGCAGTACTTC. Supplemented by reference TRBV5-1 and TRBJ2-7, the full variable domain reads KAGVTQTPRYLIKTRGQQVTLSCSPISGHRSVSWYQQTPGQGLQFLFEYFSETQRNKGNFPGRFSGRQFSNSRSEMNVSTLELGDSALYLCASSPGTTSYEQYFGPGTRLTVT.

The chain links TRBV19 to TRBJ1-3, with D unresolved. CDR1 is LNHDA, CDR2 SQIVND, per germline (reference sequence). The CDR3 covers 15 residues. Trimming removed 3 bases from V and 0 bases from J, with 9 bases in between. The CDR3 protein is CASSIGPSSGNTIYF. DNA for the CDR3: TGTGCCAGTAGTATCGGTCCTTCCTCTGGAAACACCATATATTTT. Based on the CDR3 plus reference TRBV19 and TRBJ1-3, the full variable domain is DGGITQSPKYLFRKEGQNVTLSCEQNLNHDAMYWYRQDPGQGLRLIYYSQIVNDFQKGDIAEGYSVSREKKESFPLTVTSAQKNPTAFYLCASSIGPSSGNTIYFGEGSWLTVV.

The chain joins TRBV7-6 to TRBJ2-5; 8 bases match TRBD2. The CDR3 length is 15 residues. Germline values: CDR1 SGHVS, CDR2 FNYEAQ. V gave up 1 base and J gave up 5 bases; unmatched junction bases: 6. This CDR3 is CASSLEAGESETQYF. The CDR3 region has the DNA TGTGCCAGCAGCTTAGAAGCGGGGGAATCGGAGACCCAGTACTTC.

The J gene is TRBJ2-7, the V gene TRBV29-1; no clear D gene. Trimming pared 2 bases from V and 2 bases from J, leaving 10 bases between. The germline V gene has CDR1 SQVTM and CDR2 ANQGSEA. The CDR3 length is 13 residues. Written as DNA, the CDR3 is TGCAGCGTTGAAATGGGATTTACCTACGAGCAGTACTTC. Protein product: CSVEMGFTYEQYF.